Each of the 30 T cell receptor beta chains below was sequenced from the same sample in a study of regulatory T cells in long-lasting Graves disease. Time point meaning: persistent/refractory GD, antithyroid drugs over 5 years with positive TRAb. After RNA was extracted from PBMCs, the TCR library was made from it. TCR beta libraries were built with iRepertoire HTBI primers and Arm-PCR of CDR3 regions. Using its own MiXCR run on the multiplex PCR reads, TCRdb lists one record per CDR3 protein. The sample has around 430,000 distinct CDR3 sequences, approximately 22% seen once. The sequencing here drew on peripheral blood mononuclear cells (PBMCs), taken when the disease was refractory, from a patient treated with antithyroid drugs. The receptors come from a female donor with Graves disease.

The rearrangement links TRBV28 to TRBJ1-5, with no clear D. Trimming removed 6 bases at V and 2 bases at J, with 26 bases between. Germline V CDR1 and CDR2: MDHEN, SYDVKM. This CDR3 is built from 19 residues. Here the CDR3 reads CASSRPSGEGVDRNQPQHF. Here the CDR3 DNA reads TGTGCCAGCAGCCGCCCCTCTGGGGAGGGAGTCGATCGCAATCAGCCCCAGCATTTT. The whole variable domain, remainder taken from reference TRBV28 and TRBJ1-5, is DVKVTQSSRYLVKRTGEKVFLECVQDMDHENMFWYRQDPGLGLRLIYFSYDVKMKEKGDIPEGYSVSREKKERFSLILESASTNQTSMYLCASSRPSGEGVDRNQPQHFGDGTRLSIL.

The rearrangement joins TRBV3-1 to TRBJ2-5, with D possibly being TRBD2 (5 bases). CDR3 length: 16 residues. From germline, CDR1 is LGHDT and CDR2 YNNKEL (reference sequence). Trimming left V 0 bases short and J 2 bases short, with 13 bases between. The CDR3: CASSQDLAAGQETQYF. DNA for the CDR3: TGTGCCAGCAGCCAAGATCTTGCGGCGGGTCAAGAGACCCAGTACTTC.

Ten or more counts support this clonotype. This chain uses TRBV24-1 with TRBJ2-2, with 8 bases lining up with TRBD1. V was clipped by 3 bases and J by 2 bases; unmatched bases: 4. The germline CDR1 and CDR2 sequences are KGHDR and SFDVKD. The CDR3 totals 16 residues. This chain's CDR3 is CATSDLGQGNTGELFF. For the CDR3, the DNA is TGTGCCACCAGTGATCTTGGACAGGGAAACACCGGGGAGCTGTTTTTT.

CDR3 amino acids: CASTPLGARTEAFF. The CDR3 DNA reads as TGTGCCAGCACCCCCCTGGGCGCGCGCACTGAAGCTTTCTTT. V is TRBV5-4 and J is TRBJ1-1; D is uncertain. CDR3 length: 14 amino acids. V was shortened by 6 bases and J by 4 bases, with 16 bases between the two germline ends. Germline V gives CDR1 SGHNT, CDR2 YYREEE (reference sequence).

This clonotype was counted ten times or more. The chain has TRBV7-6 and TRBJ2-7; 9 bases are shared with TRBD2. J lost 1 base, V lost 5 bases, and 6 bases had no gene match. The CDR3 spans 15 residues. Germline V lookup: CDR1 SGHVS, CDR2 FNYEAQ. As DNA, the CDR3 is TGTGCCAGCAGCCCTGGACTAGCGAAATCCTACGAGCAGTACTTC. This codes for CASSPGLAKSYEQYF.

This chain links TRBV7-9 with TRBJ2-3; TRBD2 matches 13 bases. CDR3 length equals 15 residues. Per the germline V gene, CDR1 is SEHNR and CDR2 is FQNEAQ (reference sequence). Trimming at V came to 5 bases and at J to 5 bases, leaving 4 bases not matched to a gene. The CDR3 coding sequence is TGTGCCAGCAGCGAGACTAGCGGGAGGCAAGATACGCAGTATTTT. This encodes CASSETSGRQDTQYF.

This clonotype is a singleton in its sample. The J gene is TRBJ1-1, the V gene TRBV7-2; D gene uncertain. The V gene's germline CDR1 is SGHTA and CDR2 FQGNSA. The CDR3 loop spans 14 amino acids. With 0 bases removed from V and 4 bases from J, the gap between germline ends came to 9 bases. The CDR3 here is CASSLAGMSTEAFF. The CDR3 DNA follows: TGTGCCAGCAGCTTAGCAGGGATGAGCACTGAAGCTTTCTTT.

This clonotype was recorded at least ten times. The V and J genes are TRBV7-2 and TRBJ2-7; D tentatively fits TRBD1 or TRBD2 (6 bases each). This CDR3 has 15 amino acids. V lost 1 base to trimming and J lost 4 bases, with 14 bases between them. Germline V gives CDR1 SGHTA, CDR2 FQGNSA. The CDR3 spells CASSLGQGTQYEQYF. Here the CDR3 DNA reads TGTGCCAGCAGCTTAGGGCAGGGGACTCAATACGAGCAGTACTTC.

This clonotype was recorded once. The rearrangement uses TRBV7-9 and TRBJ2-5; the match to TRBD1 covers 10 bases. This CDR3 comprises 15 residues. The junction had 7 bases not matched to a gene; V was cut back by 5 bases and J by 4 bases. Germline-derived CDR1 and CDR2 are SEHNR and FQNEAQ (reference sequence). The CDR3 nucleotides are TGTGCCAGCAGCGCCGGGACAGGGGTGTTAGAGACCCAGTACTTC. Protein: CASSAGTGVLETQYF.

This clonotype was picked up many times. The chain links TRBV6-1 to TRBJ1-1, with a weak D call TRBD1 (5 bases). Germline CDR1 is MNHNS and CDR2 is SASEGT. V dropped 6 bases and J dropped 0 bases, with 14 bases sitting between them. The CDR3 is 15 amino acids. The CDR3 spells CASSRRGDVNTEAFF. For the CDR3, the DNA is TGTGCCAGCAGCCGGCGGGGGGACGTGAACACTGAAGCTTTCTTT.

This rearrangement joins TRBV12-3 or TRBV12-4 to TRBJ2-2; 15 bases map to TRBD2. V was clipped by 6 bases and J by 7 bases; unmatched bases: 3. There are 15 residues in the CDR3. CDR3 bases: TGTGCCAGCAGCGGACTAGCGGGGGGGGTCGGGGAGCTGTTTTTT. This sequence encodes CASSGLAGGVGELFF.

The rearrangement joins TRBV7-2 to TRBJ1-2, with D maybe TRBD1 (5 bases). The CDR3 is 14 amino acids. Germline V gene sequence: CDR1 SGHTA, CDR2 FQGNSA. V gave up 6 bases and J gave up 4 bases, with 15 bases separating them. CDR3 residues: CASSITQDFYGYTF. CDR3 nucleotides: TGTGCCAGCAGTATTACACAGGATTTCTATGGCTACACCTTC.

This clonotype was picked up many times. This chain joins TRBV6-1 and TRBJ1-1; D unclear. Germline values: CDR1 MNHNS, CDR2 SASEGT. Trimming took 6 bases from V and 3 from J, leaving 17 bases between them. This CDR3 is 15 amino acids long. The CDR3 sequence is CASSPPLQWHTEAFF. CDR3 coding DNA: TGTGCCAGCAGCCCACCCCTACAGTGGCACACTGAAGCTTTCTTT.

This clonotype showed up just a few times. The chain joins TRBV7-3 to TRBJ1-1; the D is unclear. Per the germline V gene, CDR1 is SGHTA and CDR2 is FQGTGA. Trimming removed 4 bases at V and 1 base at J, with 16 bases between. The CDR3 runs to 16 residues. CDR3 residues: CASSSLLKAKNTEAFF. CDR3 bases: TGTGCCAGCAGCTCCCTTTTGAAGGCCAAGAACACTGAAGCTTTCTTT.

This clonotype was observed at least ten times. In nucleotides, the CDR3 is TGTGCCAGCAGCTGGGACAGTCGGGACACTGAAGCTTTCTTT. Amino acid sequence: CASSWDSRDTEAFF. The V gene is TRBV7-2, the J gene TRBJ1-1; 7 bases map to TRBD1. Unmatched junction bases numbered 5, after V lost 4 bases and J lost 3 bases. This CDR3 is built from 14 residues. Germline V gene lookup returns CDR1 SGHTA and CDR2 FQGNSA.

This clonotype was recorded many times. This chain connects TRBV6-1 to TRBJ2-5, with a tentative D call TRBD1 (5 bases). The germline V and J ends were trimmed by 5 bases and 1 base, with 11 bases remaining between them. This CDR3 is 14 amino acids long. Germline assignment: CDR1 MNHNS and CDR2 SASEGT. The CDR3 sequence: CASSLKGPQETQYF. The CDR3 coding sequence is TGTGCCAGCAGTCTCAAGGGGCCCCAAGAGACCCAGTACTTC.

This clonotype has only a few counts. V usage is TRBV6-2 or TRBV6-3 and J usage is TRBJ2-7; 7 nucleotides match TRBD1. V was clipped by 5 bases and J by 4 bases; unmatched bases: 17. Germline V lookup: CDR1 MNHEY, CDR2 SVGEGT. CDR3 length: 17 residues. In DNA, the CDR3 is TGTGCCAGCAGTCAGCAAAGACGGGACAGATTAGGGTACGAGCAGTACTTC. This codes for CASSQQRRDRLGYEQYF.

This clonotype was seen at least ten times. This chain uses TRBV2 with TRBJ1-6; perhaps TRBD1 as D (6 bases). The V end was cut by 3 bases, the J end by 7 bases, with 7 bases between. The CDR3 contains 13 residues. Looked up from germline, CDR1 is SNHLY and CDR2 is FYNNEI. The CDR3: CASSDQGNSPLHF. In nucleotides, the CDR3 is TGTGCCAGCAGTGACCAGGGGAATTCACCCCTCCACTTT.

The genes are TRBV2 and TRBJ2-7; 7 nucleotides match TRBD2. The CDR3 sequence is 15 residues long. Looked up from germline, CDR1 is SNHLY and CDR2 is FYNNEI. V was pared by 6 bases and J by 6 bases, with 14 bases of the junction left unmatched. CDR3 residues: CASSHFTRGTGEQYF. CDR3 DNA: TGTGCCAGCAGCCACTTTACGCGGGGGACTGGCGAGCAGTACTTC.

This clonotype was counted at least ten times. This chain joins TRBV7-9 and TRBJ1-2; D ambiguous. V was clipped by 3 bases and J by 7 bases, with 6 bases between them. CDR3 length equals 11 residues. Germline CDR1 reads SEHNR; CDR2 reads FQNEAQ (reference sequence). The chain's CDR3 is CASSLMFGYTF. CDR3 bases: TGTGCCAGCAGCTTGATGTTTGGCTACACCTTC. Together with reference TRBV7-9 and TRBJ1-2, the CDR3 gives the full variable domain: DTGVSQNPRHKITKRGQNVTFRCDPISEHNRLYWYRQTLGQGPEFLTYFQNEAQLEKSRLLSDRFSAERPKGSFSTLEIQRTEQGDSAMYLCASSLMFGYTFGSGTRLTVV.

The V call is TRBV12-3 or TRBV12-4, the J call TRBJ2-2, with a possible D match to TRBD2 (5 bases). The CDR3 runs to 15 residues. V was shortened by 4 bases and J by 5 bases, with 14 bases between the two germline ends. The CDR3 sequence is CASSSIVGVTGELFF. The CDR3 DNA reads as TGTGCCAGCAGTTCGATAGTGGGAGTAACCGGGGAGCTGTTTTTT.

This CDR3 is CASSLVTRDEQYF. CDR3 nucleotide sequence: TGTGCCAGCAGCTTAGTAACGCGGGACGAGCAGTACTTC. The chain carries TRBV7-9 and TRBJ2-7; a weak D match, TRBD2 (5 bases). V dropped 1 base and J dropped 5 bases, with 9 bases sitting between them. CDR3 size: 13 residues. CDR1 is SEHNR, CDR2 FQNEAQ, per germline (reference sequence).

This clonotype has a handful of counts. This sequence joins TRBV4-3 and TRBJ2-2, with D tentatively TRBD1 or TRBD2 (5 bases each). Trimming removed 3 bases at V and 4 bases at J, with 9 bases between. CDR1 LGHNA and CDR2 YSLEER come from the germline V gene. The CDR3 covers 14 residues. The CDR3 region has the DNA TGCGCCAGCAGCCAGGGACCTTCCACCGGGGAGCTGTTTTTT. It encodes CASSQGPSTGELFF.

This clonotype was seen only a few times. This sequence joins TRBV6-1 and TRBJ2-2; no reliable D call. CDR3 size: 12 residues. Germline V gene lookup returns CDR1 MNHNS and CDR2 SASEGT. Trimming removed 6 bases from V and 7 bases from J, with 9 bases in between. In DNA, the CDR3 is TGTGCCAGCAGACTCCCCGGCGGGGAGCTGTTTTTT. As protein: CASRLPGGELFF.

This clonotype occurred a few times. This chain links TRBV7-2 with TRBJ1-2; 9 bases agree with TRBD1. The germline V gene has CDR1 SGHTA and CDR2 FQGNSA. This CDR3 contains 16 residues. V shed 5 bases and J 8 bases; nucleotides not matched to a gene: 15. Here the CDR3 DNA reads TGTGCCAGCAGCCAACCGACAGGGGGATCTCCCCTAGGCTACACCTTC. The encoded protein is CASSQPTGGSPLGYTF. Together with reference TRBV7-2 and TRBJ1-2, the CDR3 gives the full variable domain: GAGVSQSPSNKVTEKGKDVELRCDPISGHTALYWYRQSLGQGLEFLIYFQGNSAPDKSGLPSDRFSAERTGGSVSTLTIQRTQQEDSAVYLCASSQPTGGSPLGYTFGSGTRLTVV.

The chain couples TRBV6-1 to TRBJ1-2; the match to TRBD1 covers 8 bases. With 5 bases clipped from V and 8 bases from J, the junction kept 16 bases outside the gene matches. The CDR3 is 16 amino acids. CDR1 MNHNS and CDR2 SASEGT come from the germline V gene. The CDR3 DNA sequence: TGTGCCAGCAGTCCCCTCATGGGGCAGGGGGCGAAAGGCTACACCTTC. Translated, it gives CASSPLMGQGAKGYTF.

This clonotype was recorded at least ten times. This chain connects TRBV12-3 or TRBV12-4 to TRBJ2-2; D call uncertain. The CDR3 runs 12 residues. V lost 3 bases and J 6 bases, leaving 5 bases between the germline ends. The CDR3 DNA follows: TGTGCCAGCAGTTTCAACCCCGGGGAGCTGTTTTTT. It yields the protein CASSFNPGELFF.

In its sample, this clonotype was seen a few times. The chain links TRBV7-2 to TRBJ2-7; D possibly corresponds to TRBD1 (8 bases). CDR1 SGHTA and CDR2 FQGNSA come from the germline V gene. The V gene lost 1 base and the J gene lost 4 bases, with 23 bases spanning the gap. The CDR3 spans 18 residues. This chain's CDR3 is CASSLVVGRGQVRYEQYF. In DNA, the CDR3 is TGTGCCAGCAGCTTAGTAGTGGGGAGGGGACAGGTTCGGTACGAGCAGTACTTC.

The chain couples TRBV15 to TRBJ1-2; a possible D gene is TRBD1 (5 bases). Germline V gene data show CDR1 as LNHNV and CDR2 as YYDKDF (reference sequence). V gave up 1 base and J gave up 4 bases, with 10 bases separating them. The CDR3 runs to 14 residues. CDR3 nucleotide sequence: TGTGCCACCAGCAGAGGGGGGGACGGCTATGGCTACACCTTC. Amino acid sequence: CATSRGGDGYGYTF.

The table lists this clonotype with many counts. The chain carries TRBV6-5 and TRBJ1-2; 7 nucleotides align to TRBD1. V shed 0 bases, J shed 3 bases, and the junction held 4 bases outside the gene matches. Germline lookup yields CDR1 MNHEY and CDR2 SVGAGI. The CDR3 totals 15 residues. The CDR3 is CASSYSRTGYYGYTF. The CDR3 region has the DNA TGTGCCAGCAGTTACTCCCGGACAGGATACTATGGCTACACCTTC.